This T cell receptor (beta chain) came from a study of response to subunit inactivated influenza vaccine. This clonotype was seen only a few times. Its antigen is not identified. One entry per CDR3 protein, called by TCRdb with MiXCR from the RT-PCR reads. The data contain 500,000 to 600,000 distinct CDR3 sequences, less than 15% of them singletons. The CDR3 contains 15 residues. From germline, CDR1 is SGHVS and CDR2 FQNEAQ. Trimming cost V 5 bases and J 7 bases; bases outside gene matches: 11. Study-wide findings and caveats: Authors suggested each seasonal influenza vaccination recruits few new T cells.

This receptor was obtained from a man in his forties or fifties who received an inactivated influenza vaccine. The sample here was PBMCs from blood, taken roughly 12 days after vaccination. The V call is TRBV7-8, the J call TRBJ1-2, with 9 bases identical to TRBD1. CDR3 protein: CASSKKTGGAAGYTF. Written as DNA, the CDR3 is TGTGCCAGCAGCAAAAAGACAGGGGGAGCGGCTGGCTACACCTTC.